This paragraph covers one T cell receptor (beta chain) sequence. This CDR3 is built from 13 residues. J lost 10 bases, V lost 5 bases, and 7 bases had no gene match. Germline V gene sequence: CDR1 MNHEY, CDR2 SVGEGT. These data originate in a study of blood T cell repertoires in COVID-19. Produced via immunoSEQ multiplex PCR; TCRdb's table is partial and in-frame only. Found here are about 59,000 clones, 91% of them singletons; the top ten hold over 7.5%. V and J are TRBV6-2 or TRBV6-3 and TRBJ2-5; 10 bases align to TRBD2. This sequence was found in a human donor in a cohort sampled during active COVID-19. The sequenced material came from peripheral blood. CDR3 region: CASSGPGLAIQYF. CDR3 nucleotide sequence: TGTGCCAGCAGTGGACCGGGACTAGCGATCCAGTACTTC.